One sample yielded the 21 T cell receptor beta chains listed below, sequenced in a study of blood T cell repertoires in COVID-19. TCRdb's table, derived via immunoSEQ multiplex PCR, lists solely in-frame clones and lacks some. The repertoire holds over 200,000 clones, with approximately 80% as singletons. Sequences were obtained from PBMCs or T cells enriched from blood (not recorded which). Every receptor here comes from a woman aged 45-65 years with acute COVID-19.

The V call is TRBV11-3, the J call TRBJ2-5; D is possibly TRBD1 (6 bases). Trimming left V 2 bases short and J 5 bases short, with 12 bases between. Germline values: CDR1 SGHNT, CDR2 YENEEA. The CDR3 totals 14 residues. The CDR3 region is CASSLSGERETQYF. As DNA, the CDR3 is TGTGCCAGCAGCTTATCAGGGGAGAGGGAGACCCAGTACTTC.

CDR3 region: CASSLEGRDPYF. CDR3 nucleotides: TGTGCCAGCAGCTTAGAGGGCAGGGATCCGTACTTC. This chain uses TRBV7-2 with TRBJ2-7, with D maybe TRBD1 (5 bases). The CDR3 covers 12 residues. Looked up from germline, CDR1 is SGHTA and CDR2 is FQGNSA. Between the trimmed V and J ends, which lost 1 base and 12 bases, there was a span of 13 bases.

The DNA of the CDR3 is TGTGCCAGCAGCCAAGGGGCCAGGGACAGGGGTTATTGTATGAATCAGCCCCAGCATTTT. This sequence encodes CASSQGARDRGYCMNQPQHF. The chain links TRBV3-1 (or the pseudogene TRBV3-2) to TRBJ1-5, with 10 bases lining up with TRBD1. From germline, CDR1 is LGHDT and CDR2 YNNKEL (reference sequence). The CDR3 consists of 20 residues. J was trimmed by 4 bases and V by 1 base; bases with no gene match: 16.

The V and J genes are TRBV6-6 and TRBJ1-5; D possibly corresponds to TRBD1 (5 bases). Germline assignment: CDR1 MNHNY and CDR2 SVGAGI (reference sequence). The V gene lost 3 bases and the J gene lost 4 bases, with 10 bases spanning the gap. This CDR3 has 14 residues. CDR3 protein: CASSYGQGNQPQHF. DNA for the CDR3: TGTGCCAGCAGTTATGGGCAGGGAAATCAGCCCCAGCATTTT.

The rearrangement uses TRBV19 and TRBJ1-4; D unclear. The length of the CDR3 is 14 residues. Germline assignment: CDR1 LNHDA and CDR2 SQIVND (reference sequence). The germline V and J ends were trimmed by 4 bases and 3 bases, with 9 bases remaining between them. The CDR3 spells CASSTVLANEKLFF. The CDR3 nucleotides read TGTGCCAGTAGTACCGTTCTTGCTAATGAAAAACTGTTTTTT. The full variable domain, in which reference TRBV19 and TRBJ1-4 provide the parts outside the CDR3, is DGGITQSPKYLFRKEGQNVTLSCEQNLNHDAMYWYRQDPGQGLRLIYYSQIVNDFQKGDIAEGYSVSREKKESFPLTVTSAQKNPTAFYLCASSTVLANEKLFFGSGTQLSVL.

The chain employs TRBV7-2 and TRBJ2-4; 11 nucleotides align to TRBD2. Germline CDR1 is SGHTA and CDR2 is FQGNSA. V shed 5 bases, J shed 3 bases, and the junction held 3 bases outside the gene matches. The CDR3 runs 15 residues. CDR3 DNA sequence: TGTGCCAGCAGCCCACTAGCGGGGGTCAAAAACATTCAGTACTTC. Amino acids: CASSPLAGVKNIQYF.

This clone was recorded at least ten times. The chain links TRBV7-2 to TRBJ2-7, with TRBD2 as a possible D gene (6 bases). This CDR3 is built from 18 residues. The germline V gene has CDR1 SGHTA and CDR2 FQGNSA. Trimming removed 1 base from V and 0 bases from J, with 19 bases in between. CDR3 loop: CASSLGMSIAGSSYEQYF. CDR3 sequence (DNA): TGTGCCAGCAGCTTAGGAATGTCGATAGCCGGGAGCTCCTACGAGCAGTACTTC.

The chain joins TRBV4-1 to TRBJ2-7, with 11 bases fitting TRBD1. The CDR3 extends over 17 amino acids. The trim removed 2 bases at V and 9 bases at J, leaving 15 bases unmatched. In germline, CDR1 is MGHRA, CDR2 YSYEKL. The CDR3 sequence: CASSQIHLRTGGVRQYF. In DNA form, the CDR3 reads TGCGCCAGCAGCCAAATACATCTCCGGACAGGGGGCGTTCGGCAGTACTTC.

Only one count was recorded for this clone. This chain connects TRBV25-1 to TRBJ2-2; TRBD2 agrees at 9 bases. Looked up from germline, CDR1 is MGHDK and CDR2 is SYGVNS. The V gene end was trimmed by 4 bases and the J gene end by 4 bases; junction bases not matched to a gene: 4. This CDR3 region has 15 residues. The CDR3 sequence: CASSALAGSTGELFF. CDR3 bases: TGTGCCAGCAGTGCTCTAGCGGGATCCACCGGGGAGCTGTTTTTT.

The chain carries TRBV7-2 and TRBJ2-7, with 12 nucleotides matching TRBD2. V lost 1 base and J lost 7; bases outside the gene matches: 8. The CDR3 spans 16 residues. Looked up from germline, CDR1 is SGHTA and CDR2 is FQGNSA. CDR3 sequence (DNA): TGTGCCAGCAGCTTAGTCAGCCTAGCGGGGGGGCGGGAGCAGTACTTC. Protein: CASSLVSLAGGREQYF.

The chain combines TRBV5-4 with TRBJ1-6; D unclear. The germline CDR1 and CDR2 sequences are SGHNT and YYREEE (reference sequence). V was clipped by 7 bases and J by 0 bases, with 11 bases between them. The CDR3 is made up of 15 amino acids. The CDR3 DNA reads TGTGCCAGCCGGGTATCGGGCTCCTATAATTCACCCCTCCACTTT. Its translation is CASRVSGSYNSPLHF.

This chain connects TRBV6-5 to TRBJ2-7; maybe TRBD2 (6 bases). The CDR3 extends over 14 amino acids. V shed 0 bases and J shed 6 bases, with 12 bases lying between them. From germline, CDR1 is MNHEY and CDR2 SVGAGI. CDR3 nucleotide sequence: TGTGCCAGCAGTTACTCGCGGGGTTGGGCCGAGCAGTACTTC. It is translated as CASSYSRGWAEQYF.

This chain joins TRBV6-2 or TRBV6-3 and TRBJ2-2, with 14 bases matching TRBD2. CDR3 length: 18 amino acids. The trim removed 4 bases at V and 3 bases at J, leaving 7 bases unmatched. CDR1 and CDR2 (germline): MNHEY, SVGEGT. The CDR3 reads CASSLRGLAGGYTGELFF. CDR3 sequence (DNA): TGTGCCAGCAGTTTAAGAGGACTAGCGGGGGGATACACCGGGGAGCTGTTTTTT.

This clone was counted a single time. The chain has TRBV3-1 (or the pseudogene TRBV3-2) and TRBJ1-2; 9 positions agree with TRBD1. The ends lost 5 bases at V and 8 bases at J; junction bases unmatched: 24. This CDR3 has 19 amino acids. Germline V CDR1 and CDR2: LGHDT, YNNKEL (reference sequence). CDR3 in amino acids: CASSTAFSWVPGQGSGYTF. CDR3 sequence (DNA): TGTGCCAGCAGCACTGCATTTTCCTGGGTCCCGGGACAGGGCTCGGGCTACACCTTC.

This rearrangement joins TRBV18 to TRBJ1-1, with 7 bases identical to TRBD1. V was clipped by 6 bases and J by 1 base; unmatched bases: 11. Germline CDR1 and CDR2: KGHSH and LQKENI. This CDR3 has 16 amino acids. The CDR3 DNA sequence: TGTGCCAGCTCCCAAACCATGGACAGGACGAACACTGAAGCTTTCTTT. Amino acids: CASSQTMDRTNTEAFF.

This clone was recorded many times. The chain uses TRBV7-6 and TRBJ2-3, with 7 bases identical to TRBD2. The germline gives CDR1 SGHVS, CDR2 FNYEAQ. V shed 1 base, J shed 2 bases, and the junction held 3 bases outside the gene matches. The CDR3 is made up of 15 amino acids. This chain's CDR3 is CASSLVGGVTDTQYF. CDR3 nucleotides: TGTGCCAGCAGCTTAGTGGGGGGGGTCACAGATACGCAGTATTTT.

The chain joins TRBV11-2 to TRBJ2-1; maybe TRBD1 (6 bases). The CDR3 spans 14 residues. Germline values: CDR1 SGHAT, CDR2 FQNNGV. V lost 6 bases, J lost 1 base, and 10 bases lay in between. The CDR3 loop is CASRPTGSYNEQFF. Written as DNA, the CDR3 is TGTGCCAGCAGACCGACAGGTTCCTACAATGAGCAGTTCTTC.

This chain joins TRBV6-4 and TRBJ2-6; possibly TRBD1 for D (6 bases). This CDR3 comprises 18 residues. The V and J ends lost 3 bases and 2 bases respectively, with 17 bases between them. Germline loops: CDR1 MRHNA, CDR2 SNTAGT. The CDR3 region is CASSEWGQGYAGANVLTF. The CDR3 coding sequence is TGTGCCAGCAGTGAGTGGGGGCAGGGGTATGCTGGGGCCAACGTCCTGACTTTC.

The CDR3 sequence: CASSRGGITTYEQYF. CDR3 nucleotides: TGCGCCAGCAGCCGCGGAGGGATCACAACCTACGAGCAGTACTTC. V usage is TRBV4-1 and J usage is TRBJ2-7, with D perhaps TRBD2 (6 bases). Germline V gives CDR1 MGHRA, CDR2 YSYEKL. The CDR3 is made up of 15 amino acids. Trimming removed 4 bases from V and 2 bases from J, with 15 bases in between.

The chain is built from TRBV18 and TRBJ2-3; 8 bases are shared with TRBD2. CDR1 is KGHSH, CDR2 LQKENI, per germline. This CDR3 comprises 15 residues. With 4 bases clipped from V and 5 bases from J, the junction kept 8 bases outside the gene matches. CDR3: CASSRLAGKVDTQYF. The CDR3 DNA follows: TGTGCCAGCTCACGGCTAGCGGGTAAAGTAGATACGCAGTATTTT.

The chain joins TRBV3-1 (or the pseudogene TRBV3-2) to TRBJ2-7; 9 positions match TRBD1. This CDR3 has 14 amino acids. Germline V gives CDR1 LGHDT, CDR2 YNNKEL (reference sequence). Trimming cost V 2 bases and J 4 bases; bases outside gene matches: 3. The CDR3 is CASSQRGQGYEQYF. The CDR3 DNA reads TGTGCCAGCAGCCAACGAGGACAGGGGTACGAGCAGTACTTC.